This TCR beta chain was captured in a study of beta chain features in type 1 diabetes. Broader study findings: Moderate yet significant TCRB CDR3 shortening was seen in Type 1 diabetes patients in all four CD4+ subsets.

Note on this clone: The antigen is not known.

Expressed TCRB transcripts were sequenced after all isolated RNA was converted to cDNA. Some clones are missing from TCRdb's copy, which holds only in-frame ones; the method was immunoSEQ multiplex PCR. The sample lists around 70,000 clones; 45% to 50% were seen once. Sequenced material: central memory CD4+ T cells from blood. The clonotype originates from a man aged 25 to 40 with type 1 diabetes.

As DNA, the CDR3 is TGTGCCAGCAGCTCGAGTCCTTTAGAGCAGTTCTTC. Its translation: CASSSSPLEQFF. The chain recombines TRBV7-6 with TRBJ2-1; D is unresolved. The CDR3 runs to 12 residues. V gave up 4 bases and J gave up 10 bases, with 11 bases separating them. In germline, CDR1 is SGHVS, CDR2 FNYEAQ.